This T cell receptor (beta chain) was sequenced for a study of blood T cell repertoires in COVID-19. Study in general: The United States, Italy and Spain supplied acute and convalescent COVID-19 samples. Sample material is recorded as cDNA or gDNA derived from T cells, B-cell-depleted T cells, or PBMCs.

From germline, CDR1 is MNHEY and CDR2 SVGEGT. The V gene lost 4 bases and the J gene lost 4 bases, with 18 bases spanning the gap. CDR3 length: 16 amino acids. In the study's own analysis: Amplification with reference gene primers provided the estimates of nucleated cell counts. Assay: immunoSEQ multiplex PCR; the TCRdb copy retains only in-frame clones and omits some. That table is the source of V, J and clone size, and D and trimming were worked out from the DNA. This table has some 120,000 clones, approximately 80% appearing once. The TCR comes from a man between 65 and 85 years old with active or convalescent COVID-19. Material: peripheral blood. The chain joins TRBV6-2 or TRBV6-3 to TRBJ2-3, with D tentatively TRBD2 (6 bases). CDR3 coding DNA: TGTGCCAGCAGTTCGACGTCGACTAGAAAGTCAGATACGCAGTATTTT. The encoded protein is CASSSTSTRKSDTQYF.